The 22 T cell receptor beta chains presented below share a single source sample, sequenced in a study of cytomegalovirus exposure and HLA in healthy donors. Researchers ran the PCR with 60 Vbeta and 13 Jbeta primers. Profiled with immunoSEQ multiplex PCR; TCRdb holds only in-frame clones, not every one. This sample has 150,000 to 200,000 clones, with roughly four fifths found just once. Sample: PBMCs. The receptors shown here come from a woman aged 40 to 50 in good health and CMV-seronegative.

This rearrangement joins TRBV28 to TRBJ1-2; TRBD1 matches at 9 bases. CDR1 MDHEN and CDR2 SYDVKM come from the germline V gene. The CDR3 extends over 16 amino acids. After removal of 3 bases from V and 1 base from J, the junction contained 6 bases not matched to a gene. CDR3 sequence reads: CASSFTGGGDNYGYTF. The CDR3 DNA sequence: TGTGCCAGCAGTTTCACAGGGGGCGGGGATAACTATGGCTACACCTTC.

This clone was found once. The chain recombines TRBV5-1 with TRBJ1-4, with TRBD1 matching 7 bases. Germline V gene data show CDR1 as SGHRS and CDR2 as YFSETQ. The ends lost 0 bases at V and 5 bases at J; junction bases unmatched: 1. The CDR3 covers 14 residues. For the CDR3, the DNA is TGCGCCAGCAGCTTGGAGGGGGCGAATGAAAAACTGTTTTTT. It yields the protein CASSLEGANEKLFF. Looking up the rest from reference TRBV5-1 and TRBJ1-4 gives the full variable domain: KAGVTQTPRYLIKTRGQQVTLSCSPISGHRSVSWYQQTPGQGLQFLFEYFSETQRNKGNFPGRFSGRQFSNSRSEMNVSTLELGDSALYLCASSLEGANEKLFFGSGTQLSVL.

The CDR3 DNA is TGCGCCAGCAGCCAAGTATGGGGACAGGGCACTTCCTACGAGCAGTACTTC. Translated: CASSQVWGQGTSYEQYF. The rearrangement uses TRBV4-1 and TRBJ2-7; 9 bases line up with TRBD1. Germline values: CDR1 MGHRA, CDR2 YSYEKL. V trimming: 1 base; J trimming: 1 base; junction bases outside the gene matches: 8. This CDR3 has 17 amino acids.

This sequence joins TRBV7-6 and TRBJ1-1, with D perhaps matching TRBD1 (5 bases). Trimming took 5 bases from V and 4 from J, leaving 14 bases between them. Germline CDR1 is SGHVS and CDR2 is FNYEAQ. The length of the CDR3 is 14 residues. The CDR3 here is CASSPGGWSTEAFF. The CDR3 bases are TGTGCCAGCAGCCCCGGGGGTTGGAGCACTGAAGCTTTCTTT.

This sequence joins TRBV6-5 and TRBJ1-2, with D tentatively TRBD1 (6 bases). Germline assignment: CDR1 MNHEY and CDR2 SVGAGI. The CDR3 totals 13 residues. V was pared by 5 bases and J by 6 bases, with 13 bases between. CDR3 in amino acids: CASSINRAHGYTF. CDR3 DNA sequence: TGTGCCAGCAGTATTAACAGGGCGCATGGCTACACCTTC.

This clone appeared a single time. This chain connects TRBV5-1 to TRBJ2-1; 11 bases line up with TRBD2. V shed 9 bases and J 5 bases; nucleotides not matched to a gene: 7. This CDR3 contains 14 residues. CDR1 and CDR2 from the germline V gene are SGHRS and YFSETQ. CDR3 sequence reads: CATAPLAGDNEQFF. The CDR3 coding sequence is TGCGCCACAGCGCCACTAGCGGGGGACAATGAGCAGTTCTTC.

DNA for the CDR3: TGTGCCAGCAGCTTGGACAGTAGTGAGCAGTTCTTC. Translating gives CASSLDSSEQFF. The chain carries TRBV5-4 and TRBJ2-1; D remains unclear. Germline V lookup: CDR1 SGHNT, CDR2 YYREEE (reference sequence). The CDR3 is 12 residues long. V was shortened by 0 bases and J by 9 bases, with 7 bases between the two germline ends.

Regarding this clone: Other DNA sequences in the sample encode the same CDR3. V and J are TRBV4-2 and TRBJ1-2; D unresolved. The CDR3 length is 14 residues. CDR1 and CDR2 (germline): LGHNA, YNFKEQ. V gave up 0 bases and J gave up 4 bases, with 9 bases separating them. In nucleotides, the CDR3 is TGTGCCAGCAGCCAAGATCTGGCGGGCTATGGCTACACCTTC. Protein sequence: CASSQDLAGYGYTF.

CDR3 in DNA: TGTGCCACCCTTCGGACAGGGGGGAGTTCACCCCTCCACTTT. Its translation: CATLRTGGSSPLHF. The chain joins TRBV2 to TRBJ1-6, with TRBD1 identical over 10 bases. The CDR3 is 14 amino acids. Looked up from germline, CDR1 is SNHLY and CDR2 is FYNNEI. V lost 10 bases, J lost 9 bases, and 9 bases stayed unmatched.

The rearrangement joins TRBV5-1 to TRBJ2-1; 14 bases agree with TRBD2. The CDR3 is made up of 17 amino acids. Germline trimming cut 0 bases from V and 4 bases from J; bases unmatched to any gene: 3. Germline lookup yields CDR1 SGHRS and CDR2 YFSETQ. As DNA, the CDR3 is TGCGCCAGCAGCTTGGTTGGACTAGCGGGGGGTTACAATGAGCAGTTCTTC. Translated: CASSLVGLAGGYNEQFF.

The chain employs TRBV5-4 and TRBJ2-1; D is unresolved. The CDR3 has 14 amino acids. Germline assignment: CDR1 SGHNT and CDR2 YYREEE (reference sequence). The V and J ends lost 4 bases and 2 bases respectively, with 10 bases between them. For the CDR3, the DNA is TGTGCCAGCAGCGGCCCCCGGGCCTACAATGAGCAGTTCTTC. This gives the protein CASSGPRAYNEQFF.

The CDR3 reads CASSYSFGNRDHEQFF. The CDR3 nucleotides are TGTGCCAGCAGTTACTCATTCGGAAACAGGGACCATGAGCAGTTCTTC. The rearrangement links TRBV6-5 to TRBJ2-1; TRBD1 might be the D (6 bases). Trimming left V 0 bases short and J 8 bases short, with 17 bases between. This CDR3 has 16 residues. Germline CDR1 is MNHEY and CDR2 is SVGAGI.

The chain has TRBV4-1 and TRBJ2-3; 8 bases line up with TRBD2. CDR1 MGHRA and CDR2 YSYEKL come from the germline V gene. J lost 3 bases, V lost 4 bases, and 9 bases had no gene match. There are 16 residues in the CDR3. CDR3 nucleotides: TGCGCCAGCAGCCCCGGGGGGGGCGCGGGGACAGATACGCAGTATTTT. Translating it yields CASSPGGGAGTDTQYF.

The chain uses TRBV19 and TRBJ1-1; D remains ambiguous. The CDR3 has 16 residues. The germline V gene has CDR1 LNHDA and CDR2 SQIVND (reference sequence). Trimming took off 4 bases at V and 5 bases at J, with 20 bases between the two ends. This CDR3 is CASSTPPFARRTEAFF. The CDR3 bases are TGTGCCAGTAGTACACCTCCTTTCGCACGGAGGACTGAAGCTTTCTTT.

This clone was seen a few times. V and J are TRBV2 and TRBJ1-1, with 8 bases lining up with TRBD1. CDR3 size: 13 residues. The J segment lost 5 bases and the V segment lost 8 bases, leaving 7 bases of the junction unmatched. From germline, CDR1 is SNHLY and CDR2 FYNNEI. The CDR3 sequence is CASGVDRETEAFF. The CDR3 DNA is TGTGCCAGCGGGGTGGACAGGGAGACTGAAGCTTTCTTT.

The chain links TRBV27 to TRBJ2-1; TRBD2 might be the D (7 bases). Trimming took 7 bases from V and 0 from J, leaving 19 bases between them. The CDR3 consists of 17 residues. Germline CDR1 reads MNHEY; CDR2 reads SMNVEV (reference sequence). The CDR3 sequence is CASKRGGTSSSYNEQFF. CDR3 coding DNA: TGTGCCAGCAAAAGGGGGGGAACCAGTAGCTCCTACAATGAGCAGTTCTTC.

The genes are TRBV9 and TRBJ2-2, with D possibly being TRBD2 (5 bases). V gave up 1 base and J gave up 6 bases, with 13 bases separating them. The CDR3 spans 15 residues. CDR1 and CDR2 from the germline V gene are SGDLS and YYNGEE. CDR3 bases: TGTGCCAGCAGCGTACGGAGCGGCTTCCCCGGGGAGCTGTTTTTT. Translating gives CASSVRSGFPGELFF.

The genes are TRBV10-1 and TRBJ1-4; the D is unclear. V lost 3 bases and J 10 bases, leaving 12 bases between the germline ends. Per germline, CDR1 WNHNN and CDR2 SYGVQD (reference sequence). The CDR3 contains 13 residues. The CDR3 DNA reads as TGCGCCAGCAGTGACCCCCTCGAGAGAAAACTGTTTTTT. Protein sequence: CASSDPLERKLFF.

Only one count was recorded for this clone. The chain employs TRBV2 and TRBJ1-2, with TRBD1 matching 7 bases. The V segment lost 3 bases and the J segment 4 bases; nucleotides outside the gene matches: 8. Looked up from germline, CDR1 is SNHLY and CDR2 is FYNNEI. This CDR3 comprises 15 residues. DNA of the CDR3: TGTGCCAGCAGTGATTTGAGGGGGCCCATCTATGGCTACACCTTC. Protein sequence: CASSDLRGPIYGYTF.

This chain connects TRBV5-4 to TRBJ1-2; a possible D gene is TRBD1 (6 bases). The CDR3 sequence is 15 residues long. CDR1 and CDR2 from the germline V gene are SGHNT and YYREEE (reference sequence). Deletions cut 4 bases from V and 2 bases from J, with 15 bases between. Here the CDR3 DNA reads TGTGCCAGCAGCGTGGGGGTGGACAGCAACTATGGCTACACCTTC. It codes for CASSVGVDSNYGYTF.

The rearrangement joins TRBV7-3 to TRBJ2-5, with TRBD1 as a possible D gene (6 bases). The CDR3 is made up of 15 amino acids. Trimming pared 5 bases from V and 5 bases from J, leaving 18 bases between. The germline gives CDR1 SGHTA, CDR2 FQGTGA. CDR3 loop: CASSPTGRAGETQYF. The DNA of the CDR3 is TGTGCCAGCAGCCCTACAGGGCGTGCGGGTGAGACCCAGTACTTC.

The chain employs TRBV6-1 and TRBJ1-1; tentative D call: TRBD1 (6 bases). Trimming cost V 1 base and J 10 bases, with 7 bases left between them. The length of the CDR3 is 11 residues. Germline CDR1 reads MNHNS; CDR2 reads SASEGT. The chain's CDR3 is CASSEGGRAFF. As DNA, the CDR3 is TGTGCCAGCAGTGAAGGGGGGCGAGCTTTCTTT.